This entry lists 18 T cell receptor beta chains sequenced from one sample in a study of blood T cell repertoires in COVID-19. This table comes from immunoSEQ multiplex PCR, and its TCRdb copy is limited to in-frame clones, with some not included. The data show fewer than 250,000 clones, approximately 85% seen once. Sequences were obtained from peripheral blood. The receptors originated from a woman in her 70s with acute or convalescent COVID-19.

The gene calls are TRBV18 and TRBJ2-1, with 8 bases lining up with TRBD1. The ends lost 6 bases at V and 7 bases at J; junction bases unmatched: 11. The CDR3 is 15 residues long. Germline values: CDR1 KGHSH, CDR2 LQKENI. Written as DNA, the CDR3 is TGTGCCAGCTCTCTCTCGACAGGGGCGCATAATGAGCAGTTCTTC. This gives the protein CASSLSTGAHNEQFF.

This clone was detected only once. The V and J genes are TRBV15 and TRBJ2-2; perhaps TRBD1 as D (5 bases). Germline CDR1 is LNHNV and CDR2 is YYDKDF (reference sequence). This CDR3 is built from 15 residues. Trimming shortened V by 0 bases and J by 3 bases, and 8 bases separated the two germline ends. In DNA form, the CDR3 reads TGTGCCACCAGCAGAGATAAGGGGTACACCGGGGAGCTGTTTTTT. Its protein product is CATSRDKGYTGELFF.

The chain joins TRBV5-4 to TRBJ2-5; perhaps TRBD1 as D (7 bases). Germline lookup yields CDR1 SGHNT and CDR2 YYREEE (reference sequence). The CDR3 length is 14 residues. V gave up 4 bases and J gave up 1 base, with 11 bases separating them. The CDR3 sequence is CASSAGQSQETQYF. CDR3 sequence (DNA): TGTGCCAGCAGCGCGGGACAGAGCCAAGAGACCCAGTACTTC.

For the CDR3, the DNA is TGTGCCAGCAGTGAGGGGGACTTCGGAAACACCATATATTTT. It specifies CASSEGDFGNTIYF. The chain is built from TRBV6-1 and TRBJ1-3; possible D gene TRBD1, 5 bases. The CDR3 runs to 14 residues. The germline CDR1 and CDR2 sequences are MNHNS and SASEGT. With 3 bases removed from V and 4 bases from J, the gap between germline ends came to 10 bases.

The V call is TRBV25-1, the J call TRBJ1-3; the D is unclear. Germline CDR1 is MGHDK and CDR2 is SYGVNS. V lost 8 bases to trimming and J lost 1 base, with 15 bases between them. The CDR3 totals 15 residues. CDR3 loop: CASADLVKSGNTIYF. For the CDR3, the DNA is TGTGCCAGCGCAGACTTAGTGAAGTCTGGAAACACCATATATTTT.

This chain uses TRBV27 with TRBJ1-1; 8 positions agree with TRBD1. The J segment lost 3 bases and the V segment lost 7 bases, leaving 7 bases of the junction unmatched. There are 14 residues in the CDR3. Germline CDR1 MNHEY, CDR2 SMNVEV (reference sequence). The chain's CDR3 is CASKEAGGYTEAFF. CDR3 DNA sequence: TGTGCCAGCAAAGAGGCAGGGGGCTACACTGAAGCTTTCTTT.

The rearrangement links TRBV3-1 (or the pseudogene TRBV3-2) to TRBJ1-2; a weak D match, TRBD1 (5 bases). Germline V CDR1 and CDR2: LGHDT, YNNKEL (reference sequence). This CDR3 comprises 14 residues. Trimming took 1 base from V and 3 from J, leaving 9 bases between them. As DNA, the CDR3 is TGTGCCAGCAGCCAAGGGACATACTACTATGGCTACACCTTC. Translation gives CASSQGTYYYGYTF.

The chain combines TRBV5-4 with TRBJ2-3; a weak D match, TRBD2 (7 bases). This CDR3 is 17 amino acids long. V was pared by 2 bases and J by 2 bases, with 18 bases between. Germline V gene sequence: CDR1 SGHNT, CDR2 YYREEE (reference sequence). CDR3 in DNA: TGTGCCAGCAGCTTAGCTTCCGAGGGGGGGCACACAGATACGCAGTATTTT. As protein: CASSLASEGGHTDTQYF. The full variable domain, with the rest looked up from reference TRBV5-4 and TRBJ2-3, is ETGVTQSPTHLIKTRGQQVTLRCSSQSGHNTVSWYQQALGQGPQFIFQYYREEENGRGNFPPRFSGLQFPNYSSELNVNALELDDSALYLCASSLASEGGHTDTQYFGPGTRLTVL.

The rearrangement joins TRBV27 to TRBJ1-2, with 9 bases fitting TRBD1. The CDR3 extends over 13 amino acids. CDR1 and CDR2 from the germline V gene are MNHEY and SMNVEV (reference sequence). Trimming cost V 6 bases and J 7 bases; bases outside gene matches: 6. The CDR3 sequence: CASRVTGGGGYTF. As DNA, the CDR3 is TGTGCCAGCAGGGTGACAGGGGGGGGTGGCTACACCTTC.

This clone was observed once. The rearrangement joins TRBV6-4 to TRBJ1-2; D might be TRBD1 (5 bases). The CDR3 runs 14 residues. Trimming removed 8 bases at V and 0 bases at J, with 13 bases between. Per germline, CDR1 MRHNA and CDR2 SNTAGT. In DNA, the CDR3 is TGTGCCAGCTCCACAGGTCCCCCTAACTATGGCTACACCTTC. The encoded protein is CASSTGPPNYGYTF.

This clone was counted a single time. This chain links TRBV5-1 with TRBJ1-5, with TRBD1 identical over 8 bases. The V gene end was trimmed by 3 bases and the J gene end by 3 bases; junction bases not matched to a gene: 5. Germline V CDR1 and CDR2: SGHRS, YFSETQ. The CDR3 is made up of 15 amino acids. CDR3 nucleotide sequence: TGCGCCAGCAGCTCGACAGGGGCGGACAATCAGCCCCAGCATTTT. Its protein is CASSSTGADNQPQHF. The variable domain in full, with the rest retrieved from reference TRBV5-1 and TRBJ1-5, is KAGVTQTPRYLIKTRGQQVTLSCSPISGHRSVSWYQQTPGQGLQFLFEYFSETQRNKGNFPGRFSGRQFSNSRSEMNVSTLELGDSALYLCASSSTGADNQPQHFGDGTRLSIL.

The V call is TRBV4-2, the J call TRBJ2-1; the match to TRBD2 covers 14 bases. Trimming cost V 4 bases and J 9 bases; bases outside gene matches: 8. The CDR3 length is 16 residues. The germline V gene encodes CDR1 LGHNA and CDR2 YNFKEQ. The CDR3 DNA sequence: TGTGCCAGCAGCCCGTGGACTAGCGGGGGGTTTCTTGAGCAGTTCTTC. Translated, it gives CASSPWTSGGFLEQFF.

CDR3 DNA: TGTGCCAGCAGCCAAATCCTTCCGGGACAGCCCTACGAGCAGTACTTC. It encodes CASSQILPGQPYEQYF. This chain joins TRBV7-2 and TRBJ2-7; 7 bases align to TRBD1. The CDR3 covers 16 residues. Germline CDR1 reads SGHTA; CDR2 reads FQGNSA. With 5 bases clipped from V and 2 bases from J, the junction kept 12 bases outside the gene matches.

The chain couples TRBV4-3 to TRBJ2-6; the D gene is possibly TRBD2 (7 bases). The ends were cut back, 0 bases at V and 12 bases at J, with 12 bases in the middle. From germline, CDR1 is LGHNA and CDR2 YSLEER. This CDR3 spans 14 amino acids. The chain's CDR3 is CASSQERGLGVLTF. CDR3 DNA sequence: TGCGCCAGCAGCCAAGAGCGGGGGCTAGGCGTCCTGACTTTC.

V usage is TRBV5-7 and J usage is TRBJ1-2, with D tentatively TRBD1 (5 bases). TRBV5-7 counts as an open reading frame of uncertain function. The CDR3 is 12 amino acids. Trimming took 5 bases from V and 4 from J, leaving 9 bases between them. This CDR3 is CASSIDSYGYTF. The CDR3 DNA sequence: TGTGCCAGCAGTATTGACAGCTATGGCTACACCTTC.

CDR3 sequence (DNA): TGTGCCAGTAGTCAGGTTACTAACTATGGCTACACCTTC. It translates to CASSQVTNYGYTF. The chain uses TRBV19 and TRBJ1-2, with D unresolved. Trimming removed 5 bases from V and 0 bases from J, with 7 bases in between. Germline CDR1 reads LNHDA; CDR2 reads SQIVND (reference sequence). This CDR3 is 13 amino acids long.

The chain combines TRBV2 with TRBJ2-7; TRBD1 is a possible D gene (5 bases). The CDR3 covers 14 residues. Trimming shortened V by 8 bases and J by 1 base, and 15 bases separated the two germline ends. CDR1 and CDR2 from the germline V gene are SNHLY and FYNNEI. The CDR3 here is CASYLETASYEQYF. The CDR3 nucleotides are TGTGCCAGCTACTTGGAGACAGCGTCCTACGAGCAGTACTTC.

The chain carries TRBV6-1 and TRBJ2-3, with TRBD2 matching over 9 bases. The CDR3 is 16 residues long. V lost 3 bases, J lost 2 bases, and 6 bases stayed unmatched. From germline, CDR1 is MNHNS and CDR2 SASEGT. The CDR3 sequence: CASSDSRGGYTDTQYF. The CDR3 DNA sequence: TGTGCCAGCAGTGATTCGCGGGGGGGGTACACAGATACGCAGTATTTT.